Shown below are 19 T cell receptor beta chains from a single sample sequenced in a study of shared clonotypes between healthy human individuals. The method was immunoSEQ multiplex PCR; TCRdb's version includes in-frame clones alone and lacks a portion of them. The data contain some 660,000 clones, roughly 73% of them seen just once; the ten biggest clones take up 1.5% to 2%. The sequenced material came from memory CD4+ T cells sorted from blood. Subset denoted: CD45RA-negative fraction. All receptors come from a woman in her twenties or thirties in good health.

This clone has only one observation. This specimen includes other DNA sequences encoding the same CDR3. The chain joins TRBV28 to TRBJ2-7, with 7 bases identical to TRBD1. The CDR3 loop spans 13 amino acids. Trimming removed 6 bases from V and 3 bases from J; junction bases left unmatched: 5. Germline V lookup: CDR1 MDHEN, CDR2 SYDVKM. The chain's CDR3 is CASSPGQSYEQYF. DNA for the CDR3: TGTGCCAGCAGCCCGGGACAGAGCTACGAGCAGTACTTC.

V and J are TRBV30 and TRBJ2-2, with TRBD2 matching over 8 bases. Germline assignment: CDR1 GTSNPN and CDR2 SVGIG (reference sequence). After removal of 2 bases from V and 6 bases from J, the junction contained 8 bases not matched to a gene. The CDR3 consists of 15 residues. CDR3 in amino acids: CAWSNVAGFAGELFF. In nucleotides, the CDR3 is TGTGCCTGGAGTAACGTAGCGGGATTTGCCGGGGAGCTGTTTTTT.

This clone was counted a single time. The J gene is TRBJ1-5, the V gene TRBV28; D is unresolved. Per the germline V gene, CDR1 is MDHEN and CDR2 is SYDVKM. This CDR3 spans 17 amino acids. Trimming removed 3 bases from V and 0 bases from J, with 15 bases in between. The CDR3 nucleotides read TGTGCCAGCAGTTTTCTTGGTCCCGGTTATAGCAATCAGCCCCAGCATTTT. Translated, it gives CASSFLGPGYSNQPQHF.

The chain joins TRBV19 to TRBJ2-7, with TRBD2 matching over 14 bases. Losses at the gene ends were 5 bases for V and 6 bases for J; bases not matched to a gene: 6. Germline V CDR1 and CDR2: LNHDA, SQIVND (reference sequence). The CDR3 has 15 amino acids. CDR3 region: CASSLGLAGEGEQYF. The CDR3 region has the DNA TGTGCCAGTAGTTTGGGACTAGCGGGAGAGGGCGAGCAGTACTTC. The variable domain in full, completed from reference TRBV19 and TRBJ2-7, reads DGGITQSPKYLFRKEGQNVTLSCEQNLNHDAMYWYRQDPGQGLRLIYYSQIVNDFQKGDIAEGYSVSREKKESFPLTVTSAQKNPTAFYLCASSLGLAGEGEQYFGPGTRLTVT.

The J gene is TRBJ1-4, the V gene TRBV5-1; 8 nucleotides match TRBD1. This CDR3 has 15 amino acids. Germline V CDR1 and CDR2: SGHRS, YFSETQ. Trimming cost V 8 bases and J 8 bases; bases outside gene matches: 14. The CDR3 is CASRSLGQDGEKLFF. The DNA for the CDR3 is TGCGCCAGTCGCTCCCTGGGACAGGACGGCGAAAAACTGTTTTTT.

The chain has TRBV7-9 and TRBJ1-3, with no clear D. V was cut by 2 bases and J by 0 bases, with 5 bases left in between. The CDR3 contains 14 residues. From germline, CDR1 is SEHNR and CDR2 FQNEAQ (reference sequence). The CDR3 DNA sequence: TGTGCCAGCAGCTTATCCTACTCTGGAAACACCATATATTTT. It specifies CASSLSYSGNTIYF.

CDR3 in DNA: TGCAGCGCCTCACAGGGAACTAATGAAAAACTGTTTTTT. Translation gives CSASQGTNEKLFF. The rearrangement joins TRBV29-1 to TRBJ1-4, with D maybe TRBD1 (6 bases). Germline V gene lookup returns CDR1 SQVTM and CDR2 ANQGSEA. The CDR3 totals 13 residues. V was clipped by 7 bases and J by 1 base, with 10 bases between them.

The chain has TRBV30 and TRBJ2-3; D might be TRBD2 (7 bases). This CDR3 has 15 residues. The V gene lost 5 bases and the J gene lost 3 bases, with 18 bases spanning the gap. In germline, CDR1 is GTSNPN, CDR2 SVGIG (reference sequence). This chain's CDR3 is CAWGRGYWVTDTQYF. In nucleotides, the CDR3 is TGTGCCTGGGGGAGGGGGTACTGGGTTACAGATACGCAGTATTTT.

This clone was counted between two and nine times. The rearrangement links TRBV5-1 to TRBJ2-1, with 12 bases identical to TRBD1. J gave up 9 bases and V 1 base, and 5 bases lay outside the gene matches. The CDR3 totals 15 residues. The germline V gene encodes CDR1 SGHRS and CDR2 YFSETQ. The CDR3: CASSLRDRGRGEQFF. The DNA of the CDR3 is TGCGCCAGCAGCTTGAGGGACAGGGGGCGAGGTGAGCAGTTCTTC.

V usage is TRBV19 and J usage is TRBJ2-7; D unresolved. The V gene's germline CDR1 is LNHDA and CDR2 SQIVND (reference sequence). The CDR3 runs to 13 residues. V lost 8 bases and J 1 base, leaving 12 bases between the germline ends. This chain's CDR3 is CASGNLGSYEQYF. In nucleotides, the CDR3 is TGTGCCAGTGGGAATCTAGGATCCTACGAGCAGTACTTC.

The CDR3 DNA reads as TGTGCCAGCAGTCTAACGAGACAGTATCAGCCCCAGCATTTT. Its protein is CASSLTRQYQPQHF. The V gene is TRBV27, the J gene TRBJ1-5; D is perhaps TRBD1 (5 bases). Germline V gives CDR1 MNHEY, CDR2 SMNVEV (reference sequence). The ends were cut back, 5 bases at V and 5 bases at J, with 13 bases in the middle. CDR3 length: 14 amino acids.

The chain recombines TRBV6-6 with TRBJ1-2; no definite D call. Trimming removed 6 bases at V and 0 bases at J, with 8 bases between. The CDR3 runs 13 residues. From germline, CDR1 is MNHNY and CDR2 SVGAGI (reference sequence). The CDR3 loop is CASSEGSNYGYTF. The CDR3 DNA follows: TGTGCCAGCAGCGAGGGCTCTAACTATGGCTACACCTTC.

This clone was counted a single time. The DNA for the CDR3 is TGTGCCAGCAGCCGTTTCCACGGGATGGGGTACGAGCAGTACTTC. This encodes CASSRFHGMGYEQYF. The V and J genes are TRBV5-4 and TRBJ2-7, with D tentatively TRBD2 (5 bases). Germline-derived CDR1 and CDR2 are SGHNT and YYREEE (reference sequence). V lost 4 bases, J lost 4 bases, and 18 bases lay in between. There are 15 residues in the CDR3.

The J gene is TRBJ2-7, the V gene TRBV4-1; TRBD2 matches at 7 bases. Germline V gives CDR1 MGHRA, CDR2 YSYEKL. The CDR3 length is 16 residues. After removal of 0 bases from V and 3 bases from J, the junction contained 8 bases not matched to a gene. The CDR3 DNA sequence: TGCGCCAGCAGCCAAGAAGGGGAAGCGGGAAACTACGAGCAGTACTTC. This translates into CASSQEGEAGNYEQYF.

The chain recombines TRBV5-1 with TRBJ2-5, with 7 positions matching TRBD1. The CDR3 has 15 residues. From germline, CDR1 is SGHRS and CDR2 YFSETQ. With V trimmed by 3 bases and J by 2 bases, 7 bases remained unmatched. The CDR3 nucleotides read TGCGCCAGCAGCTCCCGGACAGGCCGGCAAGAGACCCAGTACTTC. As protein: CASSSRTGRQETQYF.

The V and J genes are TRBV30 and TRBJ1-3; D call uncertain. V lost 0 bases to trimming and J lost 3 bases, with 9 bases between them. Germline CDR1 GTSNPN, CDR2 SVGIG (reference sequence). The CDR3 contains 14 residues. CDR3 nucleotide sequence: TGTGCCTGGAGTGTACAGAGTGTTGGAAACACCATATATTTT. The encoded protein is CAWSVQSVGNTIYF.

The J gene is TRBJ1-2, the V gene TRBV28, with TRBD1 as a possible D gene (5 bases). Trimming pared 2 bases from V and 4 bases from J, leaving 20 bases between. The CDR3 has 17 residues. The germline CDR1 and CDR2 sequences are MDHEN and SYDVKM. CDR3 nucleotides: TGTGCCAGCAGTTTACGTTTCTTCTTGGCAGGGCCCTATGGCTACACCTTC. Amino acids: CASSLRFFLAGPYGYTF.

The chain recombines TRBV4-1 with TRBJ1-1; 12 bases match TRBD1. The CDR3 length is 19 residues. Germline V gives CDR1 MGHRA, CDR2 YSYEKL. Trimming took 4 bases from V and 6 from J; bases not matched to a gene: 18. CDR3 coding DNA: TGCGCCAGCAGCCGTTTGAAGCCGGGACAGGGGGCTTACGTCGCTGAAGCTTTCTTT. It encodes CASSRLKPGQGAYVAEAFF.

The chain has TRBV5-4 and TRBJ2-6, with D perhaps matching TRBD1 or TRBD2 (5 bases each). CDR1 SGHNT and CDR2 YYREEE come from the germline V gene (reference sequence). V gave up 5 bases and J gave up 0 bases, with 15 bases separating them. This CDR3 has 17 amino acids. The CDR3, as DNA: TGTGCCAGCAGATTCGGGGCGGCCTACTCTGGGGCCAACGTCCTGACTTTC. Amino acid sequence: CASRFGAAYSGANVLTF.